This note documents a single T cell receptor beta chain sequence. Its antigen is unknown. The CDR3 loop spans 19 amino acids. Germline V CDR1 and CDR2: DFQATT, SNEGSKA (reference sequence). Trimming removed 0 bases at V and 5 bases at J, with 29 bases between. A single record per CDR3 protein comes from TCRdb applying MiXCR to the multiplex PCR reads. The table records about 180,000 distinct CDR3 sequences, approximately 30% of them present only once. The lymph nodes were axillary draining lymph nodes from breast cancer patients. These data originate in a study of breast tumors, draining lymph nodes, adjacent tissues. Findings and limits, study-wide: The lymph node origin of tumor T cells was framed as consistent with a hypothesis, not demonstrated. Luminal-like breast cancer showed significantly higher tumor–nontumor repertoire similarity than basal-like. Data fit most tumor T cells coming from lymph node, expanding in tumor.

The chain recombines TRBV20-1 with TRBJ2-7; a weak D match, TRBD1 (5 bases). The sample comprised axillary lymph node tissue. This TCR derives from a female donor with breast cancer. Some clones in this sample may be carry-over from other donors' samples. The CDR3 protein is CSARDRGGLSPSGFDEQYF. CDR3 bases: TGCAGTGCTAGAGATAGGGGCGGCTTGTCGCCGTCTGGGTTCGACGAGCAGTACTTC.